The 30 T cell receptor beta chains presented below share a single source sample, sequenced in a study of OX40 agonist ivuxolimab in advanced cancers. The library was prepared using the immunoSEQ multiplex PCR assay. In its TCRdb copy, this immuneACCESS table keeps in-frame sequences only and misses some clones. Where compared with another copy, unresolved V genes explain less than half of these, and the others have no known cause. In this sample the table shows around 77,000 clones, around 90% of which occur a single time. The top ten clones comprise 4.5% to 5% of the sample. This material consisted of CD4+ or CD8+ T cells sorted from blood, taken in a trial of the OX40 agonist ivuxolimab. The source of these receptors is an adult with an advanced solid tumor such as melanoma, head and neck, liver or kidney cancer.

The chain links TRBV28 to TRBJ1-4, with 7 bases that match TRBD1. The CDR3 sequence is 15 residues long. V shed 2 bases and J 6 bases; nucleotides not matched to a gene: 6. Germline-derived CDR1 and CDR2 are MDHEN and SYDVKM. CDR3 sequence (DNA): TGTGCCAGCAGTTTAATTCAGAGGGGGCATGAAAAACTGTTTTTT. Its translation is CASSLIQRGHEKLFF.

V and J are TRBV5-1 and TRBJ1-4; D not certain. Germline-derived CDR1 and CDR2 are SGHRS and YFSETQ. This CDR3 has 14 residues. The ends were cut back, 2 bases at V and 10 bases at J, with 15 bases in the middle. In DNA form, the CDR3 reads TGCGCCAGCAGCTTTGACATGGAAGTAGGAAAACTGTTTTTT. Amino acids: CASSFDMEVGKLFF.

The V call is TRBV28, the J call TRBJ2-7; 7 bases match TRBD1. J lost 3 bases, V lost 4 bases, and 6 bases had no gene match. The germline V gene has CDR1 MDHEN and CDR2 SYDVKM. The CDR3 is 14 residues long. This chain's CDR3 is CASSSPDRLYEQYF. CDR3 nucleotides: TGTGCCAGCAGTTCTCCGGACAGGCTCTACGAGCAGTACTTC. Full variable domain (outside the CDR3, taken from reference TRBV28 and TRBJ2-7): DVKVTQSSRYLVKRTGEKVFLECVQDMDHENMFWYRQDPGLGLRLIYFSYDVKMKEKGDIPEGYSVSREKKERFSLILESASTNQTSMYLCASSSPDRLYEQYFGPGTRLTVT.

The rearrangement joins TRBV11-3 to TRBJ2-7; weak D call: TRBD2 (7 bases). Germline assignment: CDR1 SGHNT and CDR2 YENEEA. Trimming left V 0 bases short and J 6 bases short, with 12 bases between. The length of the CDR3 is 14 residues. The CDR3 DNA is TGTGCCAGCAGCTTAGATGGGGGGGCCTCCGAGCAGTACTTC. It is translated as CASSLDGGASEQYF.

The chain joins TRBV18 to TRBJ1-4, with D tentatively TRBD1 (6 bases). Germline assignment: CDR1 KGHSH and CDR2 LQKENI. The V end was cut by 4 bases, the J end by 3 bases, with 9 bases between. The length of the CDR3 is 14 residues. The CDR3 here is CASSRGGANEKLFF. The CDR3 nucleotides read TGTGCCAGCTCACGAGGGGGTGCTAATGAAAAACTGTTTTTT.

V is TRBV19 and J is TRBJ1-4, with D tentatively TRBD1 (6 bases). Trimming removed 2 bases at V and 3 bases at J, with 10 bases between. The germline V gene has CDR1 LNHDA and CDR2 SQIVND (reference sequence). The CDR3 loop spans 15 amino acids. For the CDR3, the DNA is TGTGCCAGTAGTATAACTAGGACAGCTAATGAAAAACTGTTTTTT. Translating it yields CASSITRTANEKLFF.

V gene TRBV12-5 combines with J gene TRBJ1-4, with TRBD1 matching 7 bases. This CDR3 is built from 16 residues. The J segment lost 5 bases and the V segment lost 6 bases, leaving 12 bases of the junction unmatched. Germline lookup yields CDR1 LGHNT and CDR2 FRNRAP. The CDR3 DNA follows: TGTGCTAGTGGACGGCAATACGGGACAGCAAATGAAAAACTGTTTTTT. Its translation: CASGRQYGTANEKLFF.

This chain joins TRBV4-1 and TRBJ2-2, with no clear D. V dropped 1 base and J dropped 4 bases, with 10 bases sitting between them. The CDR3 spans 15 residues. Germline loops: CDR1 MGHRA, CDR2 YSYEKL. The DNA for the CDR3 is TGCGCCAGCAGCCAAGGGCAGCGCGCCACCGGGGAGCTGTTTTTT. Its protein is CASSQGQRATGELFF.

This clone occurred once. V gene TRBV28 combines with J gene TRBJ1-2, with D hard to call. The CDR3 covers 14 residues. Trimming cost V 5 bases and J 3 bases, with 13 bases left between them. Germline CDR1 MDHEN, CDR2 SYDVKM. The CDR3 loop is CASSTAARYYGYTF. The CDR3 DNA reads TGTGCCAGCAGTACAGCCGCTAGGTACTATGGCTACACCTTC.

The chain links TRBV20-1 to TRBJ1-2; TRBD1 might be the D (5 bases). CDR3 length equals 11 residues. Germline CDR1 is DFQATT and CDR2 is SNEGSKA (reference sequence). V was cut by 5 bases and J by 8 bases, with 12 bases left in between. The CDR3 bases are TGCAGTGCTGGGACCTCCGGGGGCTACACCTTC. Translated: CSAGTSGGYTF.

The chain couples TRBV27 to TRBJ1-1; maybe TRBD1 (6 bases). This CDR3 region has 16 residues. Trimming pared 2 bases from V and 5 bases from J, leaving 18 bases between. The V gene's germline CDR1 is MNHEY and CDR2 SMNVEV (reference sequence). Here the CDR3 reads CASSLRQAPGGTEAFF. The CDR3 nucleotides read TGTGCCAGCAGTTTAAGACAGGCCCCCGGGGGGACTGAAGCTTTCTTT.

CDR3 amino acids: CSAGEDTQYF. The CDR3 DNA is TGCAGTGCGGGGGAAGATACGCAGTATTTT. The V call is TRBV20-1, the J call TRBJ2-3; D assignment may be TRBD1 or TRBD2 (5 bases each). Germline V lookup: CDR1 DFQATT, CDR2 SNEGSKA (reference sequence). Trimming shortened V by 6 bases and J by 5 bases, and 6 bases separated the two germline ends. This CDR3 comprises 10 residues.

The rearrangement links TRBV2 to TRBJ2-2; 8 bases map to TRBD1. This CDR3 has 15 residues. Germline CDR1 reads SNHLY; CDR2 reads FYNNEI. The junction had 7 bases not matched to a gene; V was cut back by 6 bases and J by 4 bases. CDR3 DNA: TGTGCCAGCAGCGACAGGGGTCCGACCACCGGGGAGCTGTTTTTT. Amino acid sequence: CASSDRGPTTGELFF. Full variable domain (rest looked up from reference TRBV2 and TRBJ2-2): EPEVTQTPSHQVTQMGQEVILRCVPISNHLYFYWYRQILGQKVEFLVSFYNNEISEKSEIFDDQFSVERPDGSNFTLKIRSTKLEDSAMYFCASSDRGPTTGELFFGEGSRLTVL.

CDR3 protein: CASSVAINEKLFF. The CDR3 DNA follows: TGTGCCAGCAGCGTAGCTATTAATGAAAAACTGTTTTTT. The chain has TRBV9 and TRBJ1-4, with D unclear. Trimming removed 0 bases at V and 4 bases at J, with 4 bases between. The CDR3 is 13 amino acids. Germline loops: CDR1 SGDLS, CDR2 YYNGEE.

This chain uses TRBV13 with TRBJ2-2; perhaps D is TRBD1 or TRBD2 (5 bases each). The CDR3 length is 16 residues. Per the germline V gene, CDR1 is PRHDT and CDR2 is FYEKMQ (reference sequence). The ends were cut back, 5 bases at V and 3 bases at J, with 16 bases in the middle. In DNA form, the CDR3 reads TGTGCCAGCAGCGCCGAATCCGGGGCGGACACCGGGGAGCTGTTTTTT. This encodes CASSAESGADTGELFF.

The chain has TRBV5-4 and TRBJ2-5; 10 positions match TRBD2. This CDR3 region has 15 residues. Per germline, CDR1 SGHNT and CDR2 YYREEE (reference sequence). The ends lost 3 bases at V and 4 bases at J; junction bases unmatched: 6. In DNA form, the CDR3 reads TGTGCCAGCAGCTCCAGACTAGCGGGTGGAGAGACCCAGTACTTC. Translated: CASSSRLAGGETQYF. Full variable domain (rest looked up from reference TRBV5-4 and TRBJ2-5): ETGVTQSPTHLIKTRGQQVTLRCSSQSGHNTVSWYQQALGQGPQFIFQYYREEENGRGNFPPRFSGLQFPNYSSELNVNALELDDSALYLCASSSRLAGGETQYFGPGTRLLVL.

The chain couples TRBV18 to TRBJ2-1; perhaps D is TRBD1 or TRBD2 (5 bases each). The CDR3 contains 14 residues. From germline, CDR1 is KGHSH and CDR2 LQKENI. The V gene lost 3 bases and the J gene lost 9 bases, with 15 bases spanning the gap. The CDR3 loop is CASSPIGTLGEQFF. CDR3 DNA sequence: TGTGCCAGCTCACCTATCGGGACCCTCGGTGAGCAGTTCTTC.

The V and J genes are TRBV9 and TRBJ2-5; D is perhaps TRBD2 (5 bases). Germline V gene lookup returns CDR1 SGDLS and CDR2 YYNGEE. This CDR3 region has 14 residues. Between the trimmed V and J ends, which lost 1 base and 3 bases, there was a span of 10 bases. CDR3 nucleotides: TGTGCCAGCAGCGTAAGGGAGTTCGAAGAGACCCAGTACTTC. Translating it yields CASSVREFEETQYF.

This sequence joins TRBV10-2 and TRBJ2-2; D may be TRBD1 (6 bases). V was cut by 5 bases and J by 6 bases, with 13 bases left in between. The CDR3 sequence is 14 residues long. Germline values: CDR1 WSHSY, CDR2 SAAADI. The CDR3 region is CASSRGQNAGELFF. The CDR3 bases are TGCGCCAGCAGTCGTGGACAGAATGCCGGGGAGCTGTTTTTT.

The genes are TRBV19 and TRBJ1-3, with 7 nucleotides matching TRBD1. Per germline, CDR1 LNHDA and CDR2 SQIVND (reference sequence). This CDR3 has 16 residues. V dropped 3 bases and J dropped 0; count of bases not matched to a gene: 5. DNA for the CDR3: TGTGCCAGTAGTATTTTTGGACAGGTCTCTGGAAACACCATATATTTT. Amino acid sequence: CASSIFGQVSGNTIYF.

V gene TRBV4-1 combines with J gene TRBJ1-2; tentative D call: TRBD1 (6 bases). Trimming stripped 5 bases from V and 9 bases from J, with 19 bases between. The CDR3 sequence is 14 residues long. From germline, CDR1 is MGHRA and CDR2 YSYEKL. CDR3 in DNA: TGCGCCAGCAGCGCCCGGGACACGGCTATGAGCTACACCTTC. Translation gives CASSARDTAMSYTF.

This chain joins TRBV5-1 and TRBJ2-5; 12 nucleotides align to TRBD1. V was clipped by 4 bases and J by 5 bases; unmatched bases: 9. This CDR3 contains 16 residues. Germline CDR1 is SGHRS and CDR2 is YFSETQ. The CDR3 DNA is TGCGCCAGCAGCCCGAGGGGACAGGGGGCTTTGGAGACCCAGTACTTC. Its protein is CASSPRGQGALETQYF.

This chain joins TRBV5-3 and TRBJ1-2, with D maybe TRBD1 (6 bases). TRBV5-3 belongs to the ORF category, with a function that is uncertain. The V end was cut by 2 bases, the J end by 5 bases, with 16 bases between. The CDR3 length is 15 residues. CDR3 coding DNA: TGTGCCAGAAGCTTAGGACAGTCTGGTTATTATGGCTACACCTTC. It encodes CARSLGQSGYYGYTF.

V gene TRBV5-8 combines with J gene TRBJ2-3, with TRBD2 identical over 11 bases. This CDR3 has 17 amino acids. Trimming removed 0 bases from V and 1 base from J; junction bases left unmatched: 4. Germline V lookup: CDR1 SGHTS, CDR2 YDEGEE. CDR3 loop: CASSLVLSGRGTDTQYF. The CDR3 bases are TGTGCCAGCAGCTTGGTCCTTAGCGGGAGGGGCACAGATACGCAGTATTTT.

The CDR3 coding sequence is TGTGCCAGCAGGAGGACTAGCGGGGGGGCTTACGAGCAGTACTTC. Translated: CASRRTSGGAYEQYF. The rearrangement uses TRBV27 and TRBJ2-7; 15 nucleotides match TRBD2. CDR1 is MNHEY and CDR2 is SMNVEV in the germline V gene (reference sequence). The CDR3 runs to 15 residues. V lost 6 bases and J lost 4; bases outside the gene matches: 4.

The chain recombines TRBV28 with TRBJ1-3; 7 bases align to TRBD1. V lost 2 bases, J lost 4 bases, and 5 bases stayed unmatched. CDR3 length: 15 amino acids. The germline V gene has CDR1 MDHEN and CDR2 SYDVKM. DNA of the CDR3: TGTGCCAGCAGTTTAAAGGGGGCCGGGGGAAACACCATATATTTT. It encodes CASSLKGAGGNTIYF.

This clone was found once. This chain connects TRBV7-2 to TRBJ2-7, with 8 bases aligning to TRBD1. Germline-derived CDR1 and CDR2 are SGHTA and FQGNSA. J gave up 3 bases and V 5 bases, and 9 bases lay outside the gene matches. This CDR3 is built from 15 residues. The CDR3 region has the DNA TGTGCCAGCAGCCTCGGACAGGGAAGTGTCTACGAGCAGTACTTC. Amino acids: CASSLGQGSVYEQYF.

The chain has TRBV6-5 and TRBJ1-5; 9 positions agree with TRBD1. This CDR3 contains 15 residues. J lost 6 bases, V lost 5 bases, and 8 bases had no gene match. Per the germline V gene, CDR1 is MNHEY and CDR2 is SVGAGI. The CDR3 protein is CASSSKTGGIQPQHF. CDR3 nucleotide sequence: TGTGCCAGCAGTAGCAAGACAGGGGGGATTCAGCCCCAGCATTTT.

The table lists this clone with a count of one. V is TRBV5-6 and J is TRBJ1-2; TRBD1 might be the D (5 bases). Germline CDR1 is SGHDT and CDR2 is YYEEEE. V lost 3 bases to trimming and J lost 4 bases, with 16 bases between them. The CDR3 runs 15 residues. The CDR3 loop reads CASSSGQYYGYGYTF. The CDR3 coding sequence is TGTGCCAGCAGCTCAGGACAATATTACGGCTATGGCTACACCTTC.

The rearrangement uses TRBV19 and TRBJ2-7; maybe TRBD2 (6 bases). Trimming left V 7 bases short and J 2 bases short, with 18 bases between. Germline V gene lookup returns CDR1 LNHDA and CDR2 SQIVND (reference sequence). The CDR3 sequence is 15 residues long. CDR3 amino acids: CASTSRGTSTYEQYF. CDR3 DNA: TGTGCCAGTACCTCCCGGGGGACCTCTACCTACGAGCAGTACTTC.